The clone carrying this TCR beta chain was seen only once. Its cognate antigen is unknown. Sort purity for all populations was recorded as exceeding 98%. Germline lookup yields CDR1 LNHDA and CDR2 SQIVND (reference sequence). The CDR3 is 17 amino acids. The V gene end was trimmed by 1 base and the J gene end by 1 base; junction bases not matched to a gene: 5. The entirety of the isolated RNA underwent reverse transcription, so expressed TCRB transcripts were sequenced. Sequencing was performed with immunoSEQ multiplex PCR; in TCRdb, only in-frame clones are kept and a portion is missing. The sample consists of around 100,000 clones, roughly 28% of them appearing once. These data come from a study of beta chain features in type 1 diabetes. Overall study results and limits: Unsettled here was the matter of whether HLA type influences TCRB rearrangement. Among patients, naive, central memory and Treg TCRB repertoires appeared more similar than among healthy donors. At VDJ recombination sites, type 1 diabetes patients had fewer insertions and more deleted nucleotides. In all four CD4+ subsets, TCRB CDR3 length was significantly, moderately reduced in type 1 diabetes.

The specimen was central memory CD4+ T cells from blood. The chain carries TRBV19 and TRBJ1-5; 9 bases align to TRBD1. The origin of this receptor is a young woman with type 1 diabetes. The CDR3 loop reads CASSIGGTGGSNQPQHF. For the CDR3, the DNA is TGTGCCAGTAGTATAGGAGGCACAGGGGGCAGCAATCAGCCCCAGCATTTT.